This T cell receptor beta chain originates from a study of technical replicates of blood from a handful of donors. The data were produced by immunoSEQ multiplex PCR, yet TCRdb's version contains in-frame clones alone and is incomplete. The sample has some 82,000 clones; over 90% are singletons. Looked up from germline, CDR1 is LNHDA and CDR2 is SQIVND (reference sequence). The CDR3 has 16 amino acids. V shed 6 bases, J shed 6 bases, and the junction held 14 bases outside the gene matches. This clone was seen once. Sequencing used T cells isolated from PBMCs. The rearrangement joins TRBV19 to TRBJ2-3; 8 bases agree with TRBD1. This clonotype originated in a human donor in good health. The CDR3 nucleotides are TGTGCCAGTAGCCAGATCGGACAGGGTGGAGTGGATACGCAGTATTTT. Its protein is CASSQIGQGGVDTQYF. Variable domain in full (rest from reference TRBV19 and TRBJ2-3): DGGITQSPKYLFRKEGQNVTLSCEQNLNHDAMYWYRQDPGQGLRLIYYSQIVNDFQKGDIAEGYSVSREKKESFPLTVTSAQKNPTAFYLCASSQIGQGGVDTQYFGPGTRLTVL.